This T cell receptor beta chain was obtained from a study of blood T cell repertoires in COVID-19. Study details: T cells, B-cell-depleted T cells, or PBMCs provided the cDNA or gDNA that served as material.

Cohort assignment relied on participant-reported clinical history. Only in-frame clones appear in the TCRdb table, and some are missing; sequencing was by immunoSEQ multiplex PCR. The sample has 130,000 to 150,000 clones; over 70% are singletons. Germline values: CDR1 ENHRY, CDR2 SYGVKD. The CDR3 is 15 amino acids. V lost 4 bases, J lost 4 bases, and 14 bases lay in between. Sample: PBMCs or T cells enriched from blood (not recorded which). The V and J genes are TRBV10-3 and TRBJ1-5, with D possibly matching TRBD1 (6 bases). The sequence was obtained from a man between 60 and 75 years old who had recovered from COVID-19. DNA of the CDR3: TGTGCCATCAGTGTACAGGGTGGGCGGAATCAGCCCCAGCATTTT. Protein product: CAISVQGGRNQPQHF.